The next 11 T cell receptor beta chains were all read from a single sample in a study of graft-versus-host responses after intestinal transplantation. Assay: immunoSEQ multiplex PCR; the TCRdb copy retains only in-frame clones and omits some. The sample records roughly 40,000 clones, 91% being singletons. Source: PBMCs, taken 524 days after transplant. These receptors all stem from a human patient who received an intestinal transplant, so some T cells may come from the graft donor.

V gene TRBV19 combines with J gene TRBJ1-5, with a tentative D call TRBD1 (6 bases). The CDR3 is 13 residues long. Germline lookup yields CDR1 LNHDA and CDR2 SQIVND (reference sequence). Trimming left V 7 bases short and J 7 bases short, with 14 bases between. CDR3 residues: CASNSQGKQPQHF. The CDR3 DNA is TGTGCCAGTAATTCTCAGGGGAAACAGCCCCAGCATTTT.

V and J are TRBV4-2 and TRBJ1-5; the match to TRBD1 covers 7 bases. Germline V gives CDR1 LGHNA, CDR2 YNFKEQ. The CDR3 extends over 16 amino acids. Losses at the gene ends were 4 bases for V and 0 bases for J; bases not matched to a gene: 6. CDR3 sequence: CASSPGDSLSNQPQHF. The CDR3 DNA reads TGTGCCAGCAGCCCCGGGGACAGCCTTAGCAATCAGCCCCAGCATTTT.

This chain links TRBV9 with TRBJ2-3; D not certain. The CDR3 spans 12 residues. With 1 base removed from V and 4 bases from J, the gap between germline ends came to 4 bases. CDR1 and CDR2 (germline): SGDLS, YYNGEE. The DNA of the CDR3 is TGTGCCAGCAGCGTAAACGCAGATACGCAGTATTTT. It codes for CASSVNADTQYF. The full variable domain, completed using reference TRBV9 and TRBJ2-3, is DSGVTQTPKHLITATGQRVTLRCSPRSGDLSVYWYQQSLDQGLQFLIQYYNGEERAKGNILERFSAQQFPDLHSELNLSSLELGDSALYFCASSVNADTQYFGPGTRLTVL.

V and J are TRBV6-5 and TRBJ2-3; D may be TRBD2 (5 bases). Germline loops: CDR1 MNHEY, CDR2 SVGAGI. Trimming took 2 bases from V and 0 from J, leaving 12 bases between them. CDR3 length: 16 residues. The CDR3 region is CASSYGASPSTDTQYF. CDR3 DNA: TGTGCCAGCAGTTACGGTGCTAGCCCAAGCACAGATACGCAGTATTTT.

The rearrangement uses TRBV5-1 and TRBJ1-3; D gene uncertain. The germline CDR1 and CDR2 sequences are SGHRS and YFSETQ. The V end was cut by 1 base, the J end by 4 bases, with 15 bases between. The CDR3 extends over 16 amino acids. This chain's CDR3 is CASSLTGEVSGNTIYF. CDR3 sequence (DNA): TGCGCCAGCAGCTTGACTGGGGAGGTGTCCGGAAACACCATATATTTT.

The chain combines TRBV7-2 with TRBJ2-1, with 10 nucleotides matching TRBD2. The CDR3 loop spans 18 amino acids. Losses at the gene ends were 3 bases for V and 4 bases for J; bases not matched to a gene: 12. The germline gives CDR1 SGHTA, CDR2 FQGNSA. CDR3 residues: CASSFRSPLAGDYNEQFF. The CDR3 DNA is TGTGCCAGCAGCTTTCGTTCCCCGCTAGCGGGAGATTACAATGAGCAGTTCTTC.

V gene TRBV6-1 combines with J gene TRBJ2-7; TRBD1 aligns across 10 bases. V was pared by 1 base and J by 6 bases, with 9 bases of the junction left unmatched. There are 16 residues in the CDR3. Germline V CDR1 and CDR2: MNHNS, SASEGT. CDR3 nucleotide sequence: TGTGCCAGCAGTGAAGGGACAGGGGGGTTGATGTTCGAGCAGTACTTC. Residues: CASSEGTGGLMFEQYF.

This sequence joins TRBV28 and TRBJ1-5; D is possibly TRBD1 (5 bases). Germline V gives CDR1 MDHEN, CDR2 SYDVKM. This CDR3 contains 14 residues. V was cut by 6 bases and J by 4 bases, with 13 bases left in between. CDR3 in DNA: TGTGCCAGCAGCTCTACAGGAAGAAATCAGCCCCAGCATTTT. Translating it yields CASSSTGRNQPQHF.

The table lists this clone with a few counts. V and J are TRBV2 and TRBJ2-7; D is unresolved. Germline V CDR1 and CDR2: SNHLY, FYNNEI. V shed 3 bases and J shed 0 bases, with 6 bases lying between them. The CDR3 is made up of 13 amino acids. The CDR3 is CASSDRTSYEQYF. The CDR3 nucleotides read TGTGCCAGCAGTGACAGGACCTCCTACGAGCAGTACTTC.

The chain links TRBV7-9 to TRBJ1-1, with 8 bases lining up with TRBD1. With 4 bases clipped from V and 4 bases from J, the junction kept 11 bases outside the gene matches. This CDR3 is 16 amino acids long. Germline loops: CDR1 SEHNR, CDR2 FQNEAQ (reference sequence). The CDR3 nucleotides read TGTGCCAGCAGCTACTTCCCCCCTACAGGGGGCACTGAAGCTTTCTTT. It translates to CASSYFPPTGGTEAFF.

This chain connects TRBV9 to TRBJ2-7; possible D gene TRBD2, 6 bases. Germline V CDR1 and CDR2: SGDLS, YYNGEE. V dropped 0 bases and J dropped 3 bases, with 19 bases sitting between them. The CDR3 spans 17 residues. The DNA of the CDR3 is TGTGCCAGCAGCGTAGAAGGAACAGCGGCGGGATTCTACGAGCAGTACTTC. Translated: CASSVEGTAAGFYEQYF.